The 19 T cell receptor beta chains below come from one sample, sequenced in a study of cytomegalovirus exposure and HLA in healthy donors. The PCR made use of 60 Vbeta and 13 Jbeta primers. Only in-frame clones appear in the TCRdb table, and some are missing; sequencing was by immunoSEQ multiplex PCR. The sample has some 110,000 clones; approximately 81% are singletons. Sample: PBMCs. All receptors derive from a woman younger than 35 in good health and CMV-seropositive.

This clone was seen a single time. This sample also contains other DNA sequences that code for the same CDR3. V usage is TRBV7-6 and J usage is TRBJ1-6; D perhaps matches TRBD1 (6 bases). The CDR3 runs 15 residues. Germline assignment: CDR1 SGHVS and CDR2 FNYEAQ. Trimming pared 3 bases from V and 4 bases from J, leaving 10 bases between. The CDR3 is CASSLSTGYNSPLHF. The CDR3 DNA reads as TGTGCCAGCAGCTTGAGTACAGGGTATAATTCACCCCTCCACTTT.

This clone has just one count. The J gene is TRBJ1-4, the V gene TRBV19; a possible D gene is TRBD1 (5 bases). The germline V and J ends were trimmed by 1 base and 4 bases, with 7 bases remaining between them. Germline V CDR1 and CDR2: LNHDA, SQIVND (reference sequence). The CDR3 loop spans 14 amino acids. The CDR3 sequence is CASSIGQSNEKLFF. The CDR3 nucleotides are TGTGCCAGTAGTATAGGACAGAGTAATGAAAAACTGTTTTTT.

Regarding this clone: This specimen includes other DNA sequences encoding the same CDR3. The CDR3 DNA follows: TGTGCCAGCAGTTACTCTCGCACTGAAGCTTTCTTT. Protein: CASSYSRTEAFF. The chain carries TRBV6-5 and TRBJ1-1; no clear D gene. Germline CDR1 and CDR2: MNHEY and SVGAGI. This CDR3 has 12 amino acids. Trimming left V 0 bases short and J 4 bases short, with 3 bases between.

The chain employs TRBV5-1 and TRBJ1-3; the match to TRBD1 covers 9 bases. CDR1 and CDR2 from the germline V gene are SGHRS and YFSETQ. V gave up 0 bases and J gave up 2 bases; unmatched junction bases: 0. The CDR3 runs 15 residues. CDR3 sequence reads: CASSLGTGAGNTIYF. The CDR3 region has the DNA TGCGCCAGCAGCTTGGGGACAGGGGCTGGAAACACCATATATTTT.

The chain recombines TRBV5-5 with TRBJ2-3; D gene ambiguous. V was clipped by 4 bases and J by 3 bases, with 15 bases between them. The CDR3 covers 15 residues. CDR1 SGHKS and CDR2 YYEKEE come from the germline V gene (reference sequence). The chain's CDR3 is CASSLPGYGTDTQYF. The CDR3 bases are TGTGCCAGCAGCCTGCCGGGTTATGGAACAGATACGCAGTATTTT.

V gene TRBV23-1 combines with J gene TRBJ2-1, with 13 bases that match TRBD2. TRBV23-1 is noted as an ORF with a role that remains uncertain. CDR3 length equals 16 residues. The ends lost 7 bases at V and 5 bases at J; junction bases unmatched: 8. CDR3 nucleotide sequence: TGCGCCAGCACCGGGACTAGCGGGGACCGTAACAATGAGCAGTTCTTC. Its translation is CASTGTSGDRNNEQFF.

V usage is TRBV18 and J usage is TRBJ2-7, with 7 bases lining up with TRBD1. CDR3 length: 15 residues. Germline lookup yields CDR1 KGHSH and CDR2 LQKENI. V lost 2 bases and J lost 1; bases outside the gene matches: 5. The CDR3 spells CASSPRDRLSYEQYF. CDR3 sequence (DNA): TGTGCCAGCTCACCAAGGGACAGACTTTCCTACGAGCAGTACTTC. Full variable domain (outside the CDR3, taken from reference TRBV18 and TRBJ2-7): NAGVMQNPRHLVRRRGQEARLRCSPMKGHSHVYWYRQLPEEGLKFMVYLQKENIIDESGMPKERFSAEFPKEGPSILRIQQVVRGDSAAYFCASSPRDRLSYEQYFGPGTRLTVT.

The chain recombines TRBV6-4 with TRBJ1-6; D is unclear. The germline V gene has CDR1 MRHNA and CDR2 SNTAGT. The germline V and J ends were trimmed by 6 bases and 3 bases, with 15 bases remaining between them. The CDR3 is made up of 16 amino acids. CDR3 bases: TGTGCCAGCAGAACGACCGCCTCAGGCTATAATTCACCCCTCCACTTT. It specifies CASRTTASGYNSPLHF.

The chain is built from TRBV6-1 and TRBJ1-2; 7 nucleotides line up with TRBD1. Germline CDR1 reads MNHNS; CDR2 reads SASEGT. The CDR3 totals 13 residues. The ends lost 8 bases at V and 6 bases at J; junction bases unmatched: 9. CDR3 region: CASSTGNGHGYTF. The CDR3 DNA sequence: TGTGCCAGCTCGACAGGGAACGGGCATGGCTACACCTTC.

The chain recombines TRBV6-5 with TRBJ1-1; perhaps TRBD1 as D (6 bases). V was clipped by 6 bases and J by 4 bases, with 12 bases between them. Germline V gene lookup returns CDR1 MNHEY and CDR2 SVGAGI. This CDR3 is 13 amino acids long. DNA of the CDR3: TGTGCCAGCAGAAAGGGGGGGCGCACTGAAGCTTTCTTT. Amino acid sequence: CASRKGGRTEAFF.

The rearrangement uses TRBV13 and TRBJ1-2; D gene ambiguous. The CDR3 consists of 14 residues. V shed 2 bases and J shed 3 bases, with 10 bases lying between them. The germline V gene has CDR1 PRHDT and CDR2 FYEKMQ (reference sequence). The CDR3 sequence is CASSLSGLDYGYTF. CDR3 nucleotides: TGTGCCAGCAGCTTAAGTGGGCTTGACTATGGCTACACCTTC. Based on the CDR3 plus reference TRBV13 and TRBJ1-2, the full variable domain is AAGVIQSPRHLIKEKRETATLKCYPIPRHDTVYWYQQGPGQDPQFLISFYEKMQSDKGSIPDRFSAQQFSDYHSELNMSSLELGDSALYFCASSLSGLDYGYTFGSGTRLTVV.

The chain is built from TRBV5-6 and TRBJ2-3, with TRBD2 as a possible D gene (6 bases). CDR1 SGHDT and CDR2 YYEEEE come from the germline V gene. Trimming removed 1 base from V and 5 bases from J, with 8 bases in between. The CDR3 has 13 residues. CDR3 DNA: TGTGCCAGCAGCTTGCGAGCGGGAGATACGCAGTATTTT. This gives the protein CASSLRAGDTQYF.

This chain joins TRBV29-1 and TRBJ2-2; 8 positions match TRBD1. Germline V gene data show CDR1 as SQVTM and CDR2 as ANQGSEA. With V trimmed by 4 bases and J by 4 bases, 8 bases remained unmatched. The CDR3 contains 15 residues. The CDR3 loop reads CSVGFRGLGTGELFF. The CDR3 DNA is TGCAGCGTTGGATTCAGGGGGCTTGGCACCGGGGAGCTGTTTTTT.

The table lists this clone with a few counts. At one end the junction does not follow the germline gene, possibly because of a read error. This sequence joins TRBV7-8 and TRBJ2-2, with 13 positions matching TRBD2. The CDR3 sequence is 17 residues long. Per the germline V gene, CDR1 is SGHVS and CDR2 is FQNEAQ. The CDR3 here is CASSLRTSGSDTGELSF. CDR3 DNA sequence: TGTGCCAGCAGCCTCCGGACTAGCGGGAGTGACACCGGGGAGCTGTCTTTT.

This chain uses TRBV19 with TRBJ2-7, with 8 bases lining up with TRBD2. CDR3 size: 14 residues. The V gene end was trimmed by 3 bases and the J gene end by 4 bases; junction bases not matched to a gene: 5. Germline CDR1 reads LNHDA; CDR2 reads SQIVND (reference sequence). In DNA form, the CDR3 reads TGTGCCAGTAGTATGTCTAGCGGGCGATACGAGCAGTACTTC. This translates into CASSMSSGRYEQYF.

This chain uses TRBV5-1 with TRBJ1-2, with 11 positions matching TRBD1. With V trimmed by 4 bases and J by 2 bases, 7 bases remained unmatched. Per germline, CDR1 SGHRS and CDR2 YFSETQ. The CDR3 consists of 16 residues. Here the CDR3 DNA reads TGCGCCAGCAGCATTCGGACAGGGGGCGAGAACTATGGCTACACCTTC. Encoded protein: CASSIRTGGENYGYTF.

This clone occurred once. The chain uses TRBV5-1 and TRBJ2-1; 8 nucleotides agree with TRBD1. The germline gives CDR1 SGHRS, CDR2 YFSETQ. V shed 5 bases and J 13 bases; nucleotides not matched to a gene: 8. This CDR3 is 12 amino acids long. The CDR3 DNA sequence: TGCGCCAGCAGACACGGACAGGGAGAACAGTTCTTC. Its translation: CASRHGQGEQFF.

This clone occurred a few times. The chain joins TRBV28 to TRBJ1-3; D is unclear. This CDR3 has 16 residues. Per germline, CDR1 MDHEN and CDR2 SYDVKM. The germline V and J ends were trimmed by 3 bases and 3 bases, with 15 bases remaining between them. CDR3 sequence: CASSFPGTAFGNTIYF. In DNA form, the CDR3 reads TGTGCCAGCAGTTTTCCAGGCACGGCTTTTGGAAACACCATATATTTT.

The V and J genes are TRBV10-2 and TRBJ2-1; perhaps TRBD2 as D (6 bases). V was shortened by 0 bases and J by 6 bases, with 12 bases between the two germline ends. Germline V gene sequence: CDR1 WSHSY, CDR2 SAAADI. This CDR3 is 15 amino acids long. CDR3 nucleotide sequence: TGCGCCAGCAGTGAGTCGTATAGCGGTTTCAATGAGCAGTTCTTC. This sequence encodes CASSESYSGFNEQFF.